The 14 T cell receptor beta chains given below trace back to one sample, sequenced in a study of neoadjuvant anti-PD-1 for oral cavity cancer. Generated by immunoSEQ multiplex PCR, the TCRdb table keeps only in-frame clones and is missing some. The table lists 50,000 to 65,000 clones, under 85% of them singletons. Sequencing used PBMCs, obtained before nivolumab (anti-PD-1) treatment. The receptor source for this set is a person between 35 and 79 years old with oral cavity squamous cell carcinoma.

The chain is built from TRBV28 and TRBJ1-2, with 10 bases aligning to TRBD1. The CDR3 sequence is 15 residues long. V shed 5 bases, J shed 5 bases, and the junction held 8 bases outside the gene matches. Germline assignment: CDR1 MDHEN and CDR2 SYDVKM. CDR3 DNA: TGTGCCAGCAGTCCCCCGACAGGGGGCTCGTATGGCTACACCTTC. Its translation: CASSPPTGGSYGYTF.

The chain has TRBV9 and TRBJ2-7; no firm D call. The germline CDR1 and CDR2 sequences are SGDLS and YYNGEE. Between the trimmed V and J ends, which lost 4 bases and 1 base, there was a span of 0 bases. This CDR3 has 10 amino acids. DNA of the CDR3: TGTGCCAGCAGCTCCTACGAGCAGTACTTC. Protein sequence: CASSSYEQYF. Based on the CDR3 plus reference TRBV9 and TRBJ2-7, the full variable domain is DSGVTQTPKHLITATGQRVTLRCSPRSGDLSVYWYQQSLDQGLQFLIQYYNGEERAKGNILERFSAQQFPDLHSELNLSSLELGDSALYFCASSSYEQYFGPGTRLTVT.

The V and J genes are TRBV15 and TRBJ2-7; tentatively, D is TRBD2 (5 bases). The V end lost 0 bases, the J end lost 2 bases, and 8 bases lay between the germline ends. The CDR3 extends over 14 amino acids. The germline gives CDR1 LNHNV, CDR2 YYDKDF (reference sequence). The CDR3 bases are TGTGCCACCAGCAGAGATTCGGAGGCCTACGAGCAGTACTTC. Its translation is CATSRDSEAYEQYF.

The chain has TRBV5-1 and TRBJ1-4; D is possibly TRBD1 (5 bases). V gave up 1 base and J gave up 2 bases, with 9 bases separating them. Looked up from germline, CDR1 is SGHRS and CDR2 is YFSETQ. This CDR3 has 15 amino acids. The chain's CDR3 is CASSLKAGTNEKLFF. The CDR3 DNA reads as TGCGCCAGCAGCTTGAAAGCAGGGACTAATGAAAAACTGTTTTTT.

The chain uses TRBV6-5 and TRBJ2-2; TRBD2 is a possible D gene (6 bases). There are 16 residues in the CDR3. Deletions cut 4 bases from V and 2 bases from J, with 14 bases between. The germline gives CDR1 MNHEY, CDR2 SVGAGI. The CDR3 nucleotides are TGTGCCAGCAGTTTTTTCACGGAGGGAAACACCGGGGAGCTGTTTTTT. This codes for CASSFFTEGNTGELFF.

This clone appeared a few times. The chain employs TRBV6-1 and TRBJ2-5, with 9 positions matching TRBD1. Germline V CDR1 and CDR2: MNHNS, SASEGT. The CDR3 is made up of 14 amino acids. Germline trimming cut 4 bases from V and 7 bases from J; bases unmatched to any gene: 7. The CDR3, as DNA: TGTGCCAGCAGTGCCTTGGGACAGGGAGTGACCCAGTACTTC. It encodes CASSALGQGVTQYF.

This clone has just one count. The rearrangement links TRBV9 to TRBJ2-7; D possibly corresponds to TRBD1 (6 bases). The CDR3 has 14 amino acids. CDR1 is SGDLS and CDR2 is YYNGEE in the germline V gene. Trimming took 2 bases from V and 2 from J, leaving 11 bases between them. CDR3 nucleotides: TGTGCCAGCAGCGTGGACAGTGGCCCCTACGAGCAGTACTTC. It yields the protein CASSVDSGPYEQYF.

The rearrangement links TRBV6-5 to TRBJ2-5; TRBD2 agrees at 11 bases. Germline assignment: CDR1 MNHEY and CDR2 SVGAGI. There are 16 residues in the CDR3. V was clipped by 4 bases and J by 3 bases; unmatched bases: 7. CDR3 DNA: TGTGCCAGCAGTTCTTACAATAGCGGGAGGGAAGAGACCCAGTACTTC. Amino acid sequence: CASSSYNSGREETQYF.

The chain combines TRBV13 with TRBJ1-6; TRBD1 might be the D (6 bases). This CDR3 is 15 amino acids long. Germline CDR1 and CDR2: PRHDT and FYEKMQ (reference sequence). Between the trimmed V and J ends, which lost 5 bases and 8 bases, there was a span of 16 bases. CDR3 protein: CASSPGVGPDSPLHF. In nucleotides, the CDR3 is TGTGCCAGCAGCCCAGGGGTGGGGCCGGATTCACCCCTCCACTTT.

This chain connects TRBV15 to TRBJ2-6, with D perhaps matching TRBD2 (6 bases). Between the trimmed V and J ends, which lost 3 bases and 3 bases, there was a span of 9 bases. The CDR3 runs 15 residues. CDR1 and CDR2 (germline): LNHNV, YYDKDF (reference sequence). CDR3 sequence: CATSREGIGANVLTF. CDR3 DNA sequence: TGTGCCACCAGCAGGGAGGGGATTGGGGCCAACGTCCTGACTTTC.

The chain uses TRBV5-1 and TRBJ2-7; no firm D call. The V end was cut by 1 base, the J end by 3 bases, with 14 bases between. The CDR3 consists of 15 residues. Germline-derived CDR1 and CDR2 are SGHRS and YFSETQ. CDR3: CASSLSSQVNYEQYF. CDR3 DNA sequence: TGCGCCAGCAGCTTGTCTAGTCAGGTAAACTACGAGCAGTACTTC.

The rearrangement links TRBV6-1 to TRBJ2-5; D is perhaps TRBD2 (5 bases). V was trimmed by 2 bases and J by 5 bases, leaving 18 bases between them. Germline V lookup: CDR1 MNHNS, CDR2 SASEGT. The CDR3 has 16 residues. The DNA of the CDR3 is TGTGCCAGCAGTGAAAGTTTAACGGGGATCGGGGAGACCCAGTACTTC. Its translation is CASSESLTGIGETQYF.

In nucleotides, the CDR3 is TGTGCCACCAGCCCCCGTCCCGGCTCCTATAATTCACCCCTCCACTTT. It encodes CATSPRPGSYNSPLHF. The V call is TRBV15, the J call TRBJ1-6, with D unclear. The CDR3 runs to 16 residues. V dropped 5 bases and J dropped 0 bases, with 11 bases sitting between them. Looked up from germline, CDR1 is LNHNV and CDR2 is YYDKDF (reference sequence).

The chain couples TRBV30 to TRBJ2-5; 9 bases align to TRBD2. Trimming took 2 bases from V and 0 from J; bases not matched to a gene: 1. The CDR3 runs 14 residues. Germline-derived CDR1 and CDR2 are GTSNPN and SVGIG (reference sequence). The chain's CDR3 is CAWSPSGDQETQYF. In nucleotides, the CDR3 is TGTGCCTGGAGTCCTAGCGGGGACCAAGAGACCCAGTACTTC.